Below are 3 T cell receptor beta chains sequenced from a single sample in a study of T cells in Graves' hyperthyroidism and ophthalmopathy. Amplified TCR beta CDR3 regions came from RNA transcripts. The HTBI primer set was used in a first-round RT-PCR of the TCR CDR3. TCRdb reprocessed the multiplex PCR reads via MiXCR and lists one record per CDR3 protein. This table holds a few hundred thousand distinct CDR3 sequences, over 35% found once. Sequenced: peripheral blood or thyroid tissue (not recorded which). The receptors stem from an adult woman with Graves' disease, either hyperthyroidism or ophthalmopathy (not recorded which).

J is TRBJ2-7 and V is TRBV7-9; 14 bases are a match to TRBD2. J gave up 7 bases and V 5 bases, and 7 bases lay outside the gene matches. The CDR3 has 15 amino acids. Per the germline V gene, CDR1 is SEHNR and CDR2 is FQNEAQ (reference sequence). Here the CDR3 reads CASSIGLAGGYEQYF. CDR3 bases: TGTGCCAGCAGCATTGGACTAGCGGGAGGTTATGAGCAGTACTTC.

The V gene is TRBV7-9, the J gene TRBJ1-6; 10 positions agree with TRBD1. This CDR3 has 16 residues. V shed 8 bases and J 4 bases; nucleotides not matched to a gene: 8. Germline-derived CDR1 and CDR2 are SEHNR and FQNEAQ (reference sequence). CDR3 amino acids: CASLPGDRGYNSPLHF. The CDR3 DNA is TGTGCCAGCCTCCCGGGGGACAGGGGTTATAATTCACCCCTCCACTTT.

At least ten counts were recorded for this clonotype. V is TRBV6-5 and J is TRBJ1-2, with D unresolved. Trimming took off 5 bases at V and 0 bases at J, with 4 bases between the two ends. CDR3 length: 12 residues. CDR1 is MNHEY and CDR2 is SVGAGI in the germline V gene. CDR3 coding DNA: TGTGCCAGCAGTAGGACTAACTATGGCTACACCTTC. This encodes CASSRTNYGYTF.